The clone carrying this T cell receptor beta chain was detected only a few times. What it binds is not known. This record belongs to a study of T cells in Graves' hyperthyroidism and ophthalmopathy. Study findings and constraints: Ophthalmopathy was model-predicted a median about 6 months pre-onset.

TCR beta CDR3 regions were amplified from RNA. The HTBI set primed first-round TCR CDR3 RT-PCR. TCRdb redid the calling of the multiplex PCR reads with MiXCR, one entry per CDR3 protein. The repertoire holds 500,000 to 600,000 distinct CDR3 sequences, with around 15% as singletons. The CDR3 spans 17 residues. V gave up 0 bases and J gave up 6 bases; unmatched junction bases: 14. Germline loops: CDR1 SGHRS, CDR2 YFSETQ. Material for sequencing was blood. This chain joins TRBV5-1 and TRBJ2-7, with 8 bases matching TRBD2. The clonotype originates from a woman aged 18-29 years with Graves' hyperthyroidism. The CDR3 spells CASSLGPPGLVICEQYF. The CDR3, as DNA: TGCGCCAGCAGCTTGGGACCCCCGGGACTAGTGATCTGCGAGCAGTACTTC.